Sequencing of this TCR beta chain was carried out in a study of blood T cell repertoires in COVID-19. Looking at the study overall: The United States, Italy and Spain supplied acute and convalescent COVID-19 samples. From T cells, B-cell-depleted T cells, or PBMCs came the material, which was cDNA or gDNA.

Authors' data handling: Estimation of nucleated cell counts relied on the amplification of reference gene primers. Measured with immunoSEQ multiplex PCR; TCRdb has only the in-frame clones, and not every one. That table supplies the V and J calls and clone size; D and trimming were determined from the DNA. The data show about 46,000 clones, about four fifths seen once. CDR3 length equals 13 residues. With 4 bases clipped from V and 5 bases from J, the junction kept 4 bases outside the gene matches. In germline, CDR1 is MDHEN, CDR2 SYDVKM. The receptor's source is a man in his 60s with acute or convalescent COVID-19. The chain joins TRBV28 to TRBJ1-2; 7 bases are a match to TRBD1. The sequenced sample was peripheral blood. CDR3 sequence: CASSSRGPYGYTF. CDR3 nucleotides: TGTGCCAGCAGTTCGAGGGGGCCTTATGGCTACACCTTC.